These 30 T cell receptor beta chains were sequenced from one sample in a study of CXCR3-negative and CXCR3-positive naive CD8 T cells. Study-level points and caveats: Against CXCR3-negative naive cells, CXCR3-positive naive cells showed more hydrophobic TRB CDR3s.

The antigens these receptors bind are not known. All TRB cDNA libraries came from 5' RACE performed with UMI labels. TCRdb reprocessed the 5' RACE reads, with one entry per CDR3 protein and no DNA. Recorded for this sample: 150,000 or so distinct CDR3 sequences. The sequenced sample consisted of naive CXCR3+ CD8+ T cells from blood. Noted subset: CD45RO-CCR7+CD27+CD95- naive CD8+ T cells expressing CXCR3 (TNR3+). All receptors derive from a human donor in good health. Some clones in this sample may be carry-over from other donors' samples.

This chain links TRBV10-3 with TRBJ2-1. This CDR3 contains 15 residues. Germline-derived CDR1 and CDR2 are ENHRY and SYGVKD. The CDR3 reads CAISDVGGSYNEQFF.

The chain recombines TRBV7-9 with TRBJ2-3; with no DNA, the TCRdb D assignment of TRBD1 cannot be verified. Germline V CDR1 and CDR2: SEHNR, FQNEAQ (reference sequence). The CDR3 is 14 amino acids. This CDR3 reads CASSLGGGASAQYF.

The chain combines TRBV7-6 with TRBJ2-3; TCRdb names TRBD2, which stays unverified in the absence of DNA. Germline V gene lookup returns CDR1 SGHVS and CDR2 FNYEAQ. The CDR3 runs 15 residues. This CDR3 reads CASSPRVSGTDTQYF.

This rearrangement joins TRBV29-1 to TRBJ2-7; lacking DNA, the TRBD1 call made by TCRdb goes unchecked. The CDR3 has 12 amino acids. The V gene's germline CDR1 is SQVTM and CDR2 ANQGSEA. CDR3 protein: CSVDARGGEQYF.

The chain has TRBV15 and TRBJ1-1. The CDR3 is made up of 16 amino acids. Germline CDR1 reads LNHNV; CDR2 reads YYDKDF (reference sequence). The CDR3 loop reads CATSRDRVRGLDEAFF.

The chain carries TRBV10-2 and TRBJ2-7; the TRBD1 assignment by TCRdb is unverifiable without DNA. This CDR3 contains 12 residues. Germline CDR1 is WSHSY and CDR2 is SAAADI. The CDR3 spells CASSDRDYEQYF.

The chain's CDR3 is CSARDSLRSAKNIQYF. The chain links TRBV20-1 to TRBJ2-4; TCRdb selects TRBD2, and the lack of DNA leaves this call unchecked. The germline V gene has CDR1 DFQATT and CDR2 SNEGSKA (reference sequence). The CDR3 covers 16 residues.

This rearrangement joins TRBV4-1 to TRBJ2-2; TCRdb's D gene call, TRBD2, goes unchecked for lack of DNA. The CDR3 is 16 residues long. The germline V gene has CDR1 MGHRA and CDR2 YSYEKL. The CDR3 protein is CASSGGGDANTGELFF.

The chain is built from TRBV13 and TRBJ1-3. Germline V gene data show CDR1 as PRHDT and CDR2 as FYEKMQ (reference sequence). This CDR3 has 14 amino acids. The CDR3 here is CASSSNRPGNTIYF.

The chain recombines TRBV5-1 with TRBJ2-3; the D call from TCRdb, TRBD2, cannot be confirmed without DNA. This CDR3 contains 16 residues. CDR1 is SGHRS, CDR2 YFSETQ, per germline. The CDR3 reads CASSYRWLAPNHTQYF.

The gene calls are TRBV25-1 and TRBJ2-7. CDR1 MGHDK and CDR2 SYGVNS come from the germline V gene. The CDR3 contains 11 residues. This CDR3 reads CASSEYGQPYF.

The rearrangement links TRBV12-3 or TRBV12-4 to TRBJ2-6; TCRdb proposes TRBD1, but this gene call is untestable without DNA. This CDR3 is 15 amino acids long. The CDR3 sequence is CASSLSLAGANVLTF.

J is TRBJ2-6 and V is TRBV11-2. The CDR3 is 18 amino acids. Germline values: CDR1 SGHAT, CDR2 FQNNGV. CDR3 sequence: CASSLFRTMFSGANVLTF. The full variable domain, rest sourced from reference TRBV11-2 and TRBJ2-6, is EAGVAQSPRYKIIEKRQSVAFWCNPISGHATLYWYQQILGQGPKLLIQFQNNGVVDDSQLPKDRFSAERLKGVDSTLKIQPAKLEDSAVYLCASSLFRTMFSGANVLTFGAGSRLTVL.

The gene calls are TRBV11-2 and TRBJ2-2; the TCRdb D gene call, TRBD2, has no DNA to confirm it. This CDR3 comprises 16 residues. Germline CDR1 SGHAT, CDR2 FQNNGV. The CDR3 sequence: CASSLSSGIITGELFF.

The J gene is TRBJ1-1, the V gene TRBV24-1. This CDR3 region has 13 residues. Germline CDR1 is KGHDR and CDR2 is SFDVKD. The CDR3: CATRDRIRGEAFF.

This chain's CDR3 is CASSLPGQQETQYF. The chain is built from TRBV28 and TRBJ2-5; TCRdb returns TRBD1, unconfirmable since there is no DNA. Germline CDR1 reads MDHEN; CDR2 reads SYDVKM. This CDR3 region has 14 residues.

The rearrangement joins TRBV25-1 to TRBJ2-2; TCRdb lists TRBD2, though no DNA is available to test this call. Germline lookup yields CDR1 MGHDK and CDR2 SYGVNS. The length of the CDR3 is 19 residues. This chain's CDR3 is CASSGSSGRNLFNTGELFF. The full variable domain, its missing parts supplied by reference TRBV25-1 and TRBJ2-2, is EADIYQTPRYLVIGTGKKITLECSQTMGHDKMYWYQQDPGMELHLIHYSYGVNSTEKGDLSSESTVSRIRTEHFPLTLESARPSHTSQYLCASSGSSGRNLFNTGELFFGEGSRLTVL.

The chain uses TRBV19 and TRBJ2-1; absent DNA, TCRdb's TRBD1 call cannot be checked. Germline assignment: CDR1 LNHDA and CDR2 SQIVND (reference sequence). The CDR3 extends over 14 amino acids. The CDR3 here is CASSIDSGNNEQFF. The complete variable domain, with remaining parts taken from reference TRBV19 and TRBJ2-1, reads DGGITQSPKYLFRKEGQNVTLSCEQNLNHDAMYWYRQDPGQGLRLIYYSQIVNDFQKGDIAEGYSVSREKKESFPLTVTSAQKNPTAFYLCASSIDSGNNEQFFGPGTRLTVL.

The rearrangement joins TRBV27 to TRBJ2-5; the D call from TCRdb, TRBD2, cannot be confirmed without DNA. Looked up from germline, CDR1 is MNHEY and CDR2 is SMNVEV (reference sequence). The CDR3 loop spans 15 amino acids. The CDR3 loop reads CASSLSGTNQETQYF.

This chain connects TRBV7-8 to TRBJ2-3; TCRdb proposes TRBD1, but this gene call is untestable without DNA. This CDR3 spans 14 amino acids. CDR1 is SGHVS and CDR2 is FQNEAQ in the germline V gene. This CDR3 reads CASSLEGGPDTQYF.

The genes are TRBV6-2 or TRBV6-3 and TRBJ2-1; there is no DNA to check the TCRdb D call of TRBD2. This CDR3 is built from 17 residues. Germline CDR1 reads MNHEY; CDR2 reads SVGEGT. The chain's CDR3 is CASSYSKERGGLDEQFF.

CDR3 region: CSVDKNTEAFF. This chain connects TRBV29-1 to TRBJ1-1. CDR1 SQVTM and CDR2 ANQGSEA come from the germline V gene. The CDR3 sequence is 11 residues long.

The rearrangement uses TRBV20-1 and TRBJ1-1; TCRdb's assignment of TRBD1 cannot be checked, as there is no DNA. Germline CDR1 reads DFQATT; CDR2 reads SNEGSKA (reference sequence). The CDR3 contains 16 residues. CDR3 sequence: CSARFRTGGMNTEAFF.

This rearrangement joins TRBV29-1 to TRBJ2-7; TCRdb designates TRBD1, a call that cannot be tested without DNA. In germline, CDR1 is SQVTM, CDR2 ANQGSEA. The CDR3 extends over 13 amino acids. CDR3 loop: CSASGTGTYEQYF.

V is TRBV19 and J is TRBJ1-1; TCRdb's D call of TRBD1 is untestable without DNA. From germline, CDR1 is LNHDA and CDR2 SQIVND (reference sequence). The CDR3 has 15 residues. The chain's CDR3 is CASSMGLGPNTEAFF.

This chain joins TRBV5-1 and TRBJ2-7; TCRdb's D call of TRBD1 is untestable without DNA. The CDR3 consists of 15 residues. Germline values: CDR1 SGHRS, CDR2 YFSETQ. CDR3 sequence: CASSLGPDSYYKQYF.

The V and J genes are TRBV28 and TRBJ2-2; TCRdb designates TRBD1, a call that cannot be tested without DNA. This CDR3 spans 15 amino acids. Per the germline V gene, CDR1 is MDHEN and CDR2 is SYDVKM. This CDR3 reads CASSPGTGKSGELFF.

The CDR3 sequence: CASAGLAWNYEQYF. The chain recombines TRBV28 with TRBJ2-7; absent DNA, TCRdb's TRBD2 call cannot be checked. This CDR3 is 14 amino acids long. Germline CDR1 is MDHEN and CDR2 is SYDVKM.

This chain joins TRBV5-6 and TRBJ1-2; TCRdb's D call, TRBD1, is unchecked because there is no DNA. This CDR3 region has 14 residues. Germline V gene data show CDR1 as SGHDT and CDR2 as YYEEEE. The CDR3 loop reads CASSPGQGVYGYTF.

J is TRBJ2-7 and V is TRBV28; TCRdb lists TRBD2, though no DNA is available to test this call. The CDR3 runs 15 residues. Germline lookup yields CDR1 MDHEN and CDR2 SYDVKM. The CDR3 sequence is CASSPQSGSYHEQYF.